The rows below give T cell receptor beta chains drawn from one sample of a study of early T cells in non-severe SARS-CoV-2 infection. A single record per CDR3 protein comes from TCRdb applying MiXCR to the 5' RACE reads. Of around 82,000 distinct CDR3 sequences in the sample, about 10% were seen once. Sequenced input: whole blood. The receptors here all came from an adult who was a healthcare worker with PCR-confirmed SARS-CoV-2 infection or an uninfected control (not recorded which). Both conserved end residues are part of each CDR3. D genes are given only for firm matches. Clone size is shown for a subset of rows, as once, few, many or a class of expanded clone.

CDR3 DNA: TGTGCCAGCAGTGCCTACCACAGCTACACCTTC
CDR3 protein: CASSAYHSYTF
V gene: TRBV6-2/TRBV6-3
clone size: .
J gene: TRBJ1-2
D gene: .

CDR3 DNA: TGTGCCAGCAGCTTGTCCACAGGGGCTGGGGCCAACGTCCTGACTTTC
CDR3 protein: CASSLSTGAGANVLTF
V gene: TRBV5-4
clone size: many
J gene: TRBJ2-6
D gene: TRBD1

CDR3 DNA: TGTGCCACCAGCAGAGATAGGGTCCGTGGCACAGATACGCAGTATTTT
CDR3 protein: CATSRDRVRGTDTQYF
V gene: TRBV15
clone size: .
J gene: TRBJ2-3
D gene: .

CDR3 DNA: TGTGCCAGCAGCTTAGATAGAGGGAGTACTGAAGCTTTCTTT
CDR3 protein: CASSLDRGSTEAFF
V gene: TRBV7-2
clone size: .
J gene: TRBJ1-1
D gene: .

CDR3 DNA: TGCGCCAGCAGCTTGGAAGGGGGGAGCTCCTACAATGAGCAGTTCTTC
CDR3 protein: CASSLEGGSSYNEQFF
V gene: TRBV5-1
clone size: many
J gene: TRBJ2-1
D gene: .

CDR3 DNA: TGTGCCAGCAGTGAAAATGGTGCAGGGCGTGAAGCTTTCTTT
CDR3 protein: CASSENGAGREAFF
V gene: TRBV2
clone size: .
J gene: TRBJ1-1
D gene: .

CDR3 DNA: TGCAGCGTTGAACAGGGGGTTGGCTACACCTTC
CDR3 protein: CSVEQGVGYTF
V gene: TRBV29-1
clone size: few
J gene: TRBJ1-2
D gene: TRBD1

CDR3 DNA: TGTGCCAGCAGCTTAGGGTCCGGGACAGTCAATGAAAAACTGTTTTTT
CDR3 protein: CASSLGSGTVNEKLFF
V gene: TRBV11-2
clone size: .
J gene: TRBJ1-4
D gene: TRBD1

CDR3 DNA: TGTGCCAGCAGTGGGGCCATATCCTACGAGCAGTACTTC
CDR3 protein: CASSGAISYEQYF
V gene: TRBV6-1
clone size: few
J gene: TRBJ2-7
D gene: .

CDR3 DNA: TGTGCCAGCAGCTCCGGGACTAGCGGGGGAAATGAGCAGTTCTTC
CDR3 protein: CASSSGTSGGNEQFF
V gene: TRBV5-4
clone size: few
J gene: TRBJ2-1
D gene: TRBD2

CDR3 DNA: TGTGCCAGCAGCTTAGACCTGACCTACGAGCAGTACTTC
CDR3 protein: CASSLDLTYEQYF
V gene: TRBV7-9
clone size: .
J gene: TRBJ2-7
D gene: .

CDR3 DNA: TGCAGCGGTGGGGCCGGTGAAAAACTGTTTTTT
CDR3 protein: CSGGAGEKLFF
V gene: TRBV29-1
clone size: few
J gene: TRBJ1-4
D gene: .

CDR3 DNA: TGTGCCAGCAGCTTCTTGGGGGCATCGACTAATGAAAAACTGTTTTTT
CDR3 protein: CASSFLGASTNEKLFF
V gene: TRBV5-6
clone size: many
J gene: TRBJ1-4
D gene: .

CDR3 DNA: TGCAGTGCTAGCGGGGGGCCCTACGAGCAGTACTTC
CDR3 protein: CSASGGPYEQYF
V gene: TRBV20-1
clone size: few
J gene: TRBJ2-7
D gene: .

CDR3 DNA: TGTGCCAGCAGCCAAGATGGCGAGCAGTACTTC
CDR3 protein: CASSQDGEQYF
V gene: TRBV4-2
clone size: .
J gene: TRBJ2-7
D gene: .